The present TCR beta chain was sequenced within a study of blood T cell repertoires in COVID-19 (dated by TCRdb to the early 2020s). Concerning the study at large: Collaborator samples came from the United States, Italy and Spain and covered acute and convalescent phases of COVID-19. The material from the prospective study consisted of cDNA or gDNA derived from T cells, B-cell-depleted T cells, or PBMCs. Deeply sampled blood TCRbeta repertoires from subjects exposed to, actively infected with, or recovered from COVID-19 were included in the dataset. The repertoires were released in a freely available public database meant as a resource for research on the immune response to SARS-CoV-2. The samples were drawn from two sources: the first 160 participants of the ongoing ImmuneRACE study, and some 1,300 subjects contributed by 6 global collaborators. The sample metadata nearly always contained a de-identified subject ID, COVID-19 status, age in years and sex. Where HLA class I and class II types were available, the types were taken from metadata supplied by the sample provider, not from assay-based typing. Results the study describes overall, beyond this receptor: The quantity of clinical and demographic metadata differed by source and by participant and was supplied without curation.

TCRbeta CDR3 regions were amplified from genomic DNA by means of the immunoSEQ Assay, a bias-controlled multiplex PCR. In the original analysis: The number of nucleated cells in each sample was estimated by amplification of reference gene primers within the assay. Sequence reads were collapsed and filtered to measure the absolute abundance of every unique TCRbeta CDR3 rearrangement. For each sample, productive Simpson clonality was calculated as the square root of Simpson's diversity index over productive rearrangements. TCRdb limited this immuneACCESS table to in-frame rearrangements with V and J called. A share of clones is missing; checked studies link under half to unresolved V genes, and the rest is unexplained. That table furnishes V, J and clone size, whereas the DNA furnished D and trimming. The sample includes over 150,000 clones, with 84% observed a single time. Of the sample, approximately 7.3% falls within the top ten clones.

Participants in the prospective study were enrolled through a virtual design, were aged roughly 18 to 90 years, and lived in 24 United States geographic areas. In the prospective study, participants were assigned to cohorts based on the clinical history participants reported in a screening survey and a study questionnaire. ImmuneRACE Cohort 3 recovered participants were defined by two consecutive negative NP/OP PCR tests, healthcare professional clearance, or symptom resolution. Each participant in the prospective study had whole blood, serum and a nasopharyngeal or oropharyngeal swab collected by mobile phlebotomists. Prospective study participants could optionally give additional blood draws and questionnaires over a roughly 2-month period. Blood samples from the prospective study were shipped frozen or at room temperature prior to DNA extraction. V is trimmed back by 2 bases and J by 6 bases, and the junction contains 12 bases that no gene match accounts for. According to the germline V gene, CDR1 reads SGHTA and CDR2 reads FQGNSA. The CDR3 covers 16 residues, taking in both the cysteine and the phenylalanine. Only the CDR3 DNA stays, 48 bases, in frame from base 1.

This clone was seen only once. Which antigen it targets is not known. One base away there is no much larger clone; base qualities are not given. The sequence came from a man aged 45 to 65 who had recovered from COVID-19. The rearrangement joined TRBV7-2 to TRBJ1-1; TRBD1 aligns with 7 central bases. Sequenced input: PBMCs or T cells enriched from blood (not recorded which). The DNA sequence is as follows: TGTGCCAGCAGCTTAAGCCCCTACAGGGGATCCCCTGAAGCTTTCTTT. Its translation reads: CASSLSPYRGSPEAFF.